The source of this T cell receptor beta chain is a study of T cell responses to AZD1222 COVID-19 vaccine. Overall study findings and caveats: Only after the peak T cell response were repertoires sampled. Clonal diversity was possibly underestimated, and white British individuals and females predominated among donors. CD4 TCRs linked to vaccination spanned spike, dominating at 160-218 and 743-854.

The assay was immunoSEQ multiplex PCR, and TCRdb's table has in-frame clones only and misses some. The sample consists of some 70,000 clones, over 70% of them appearing once. Trimming pared 3 bases from V and 7 bases from J, leaving 10 bases between. Germline V gives CDR1 SGHDN, CDR2 FVKESK. The CDR3 spans 13 residues. Second doses were pooled across both intervals (about 4 or about 12 weeks). About this clone: Its target is not known.

This TCR derives from an adult who received the AZD1222 COVID-19 vaccine. The rearrangement uses TRBV14 and TRBJ1-5; tentative D call: TRBD1 (6 bases). This material consisted of peripheral blood, taken 28 days after the second AZD1222 dose. CDR3 in amino acids: CASSQGARQPQHF. CDR3 sequence (DNA): TGTGCCAGCAGCCAGGGGGCCCGACAGCCCCAGCATTTT.